The sequence of this T cell receptor beta chain was determined in a study of T cells in Graves' hyperthyroidism and ophthalmopathy. TCR beta CDR3 region amplification was performed from RNA transcripts. RT-PCR in the first round (using the HTBI primer set) targeted the TCR CDR3. TCRdb called the multiplex PCR reads again in MiXCR, with one record for every CDR3 protein. Of about 370,000 distinct CDR3 sequences listed, about 16% are singletons. The germline V gene has CDR1 ENHRY and CDR2 SYGVKD. The CDR3 totals 18 residues. With V trimmed by 4 bases and J by 0 bases, 6 bases remained unmatched. Sequenced sample: blood. The sequence derives from an older woman with Graves' ophthalmopathy. This sequence joins TRBV10-3 and TRBJ2-1; 13 bases align to TRBD2. CDR3 sequence: CAISVTSGRAGSYNEQFF. The CDR3, as DNA: TGTGCCATCAGTGTCACTAGCGGGAGGGCCGGCTCCTACAATGAGCAGTTCTTC.